The table lists the clone carrying this T cell receptor (beta chain) with a few counts. Its target is unknown. This entry is derived from a study of beta chain features in type 1 diabetes. Study-wide points: Within each of all four CD4+ subsets, Type 1 diabetes patients had TCRB CDR3s that were moderately but significantly shorter. PCR, the amplification step, might favor shorter templates, equally in patients and controls.

Sorting that relied on CD45RO/CCR7/CD25/CD127/CD95/CD27 yielded CD4+ naive, central memory, regulatory and stem cell-like memory cells. Reverse transcription of all isolated RNA meant that expressed TCRB transcripts were sequenced. Assay: immunoSEQ multiplex PCR; the TCRdb copy retains only in-frame clones and omits some. The sample records a few hundred thousand clones, 16% being singletons. The germline gives CDR1 SQVTM, CDR2 ANQGSEA. The CDR3 is 13 amino acids. V lost 1 base to trimming and J lost 8 bases; unmatched junction nucleotides: 4. This TCR came from a man aged 25-40 years with type 1 diabetes. The sequenced sample was naive CD4+ T cells from blood. V and J are TRBV29-1 and TRBJ1-4, with 7 bases that match TRBD1. CDR3 protein: CSVEGQGPEKLFF. As DNA, the CDR3 is TGCAGCGTTGAAGGACAGGGACCCGAAAAACTGTTTTTT.